Listed below are T cell receptor beta chains from one sample, sequenced in a study of blood T cell repertoires in COVID-19. The table came from immunoSEQ multiplex PCR; TCRdb's copy has only in-frame clones and leaves some out. This table holds 150,000 to 200,000 clones, roughly nine tenths found once. The source material was peripheral blood. These receptors all stem from a man in his sixties or seventies with active or convalescent COVID-19. CDR3s include the opening cysteine and the closing phenylalanine or tryptophan. A D gene is named only where the DNA matches it firmly. Expanded clones get a size class; other rows say once, few or many, or leave the size out.

CDR3 protein,CDR3 DNA,J gene,D gene,V gene,clone size
CASSYSMSGRGSYEQYF,TGTGCCAGCAGTTACTCGATGTCGGGCAGGGGCTCCTACGAGCAGTACTTC,TRBJ2-7,-,TRBV6-2/TRBV6-3,once
CATSSAGQGPPGYTF,TGTGCCACCAGCAGTGCTGGACAGGGCCCCCCTGGCTACACCTTC,TRBJ1-2,TRBD1,TRBV15,-
CASSLGVYWTGDSYNEQFF,TGCGCCAGCAGCTTGGGTGTTTATTGGACAGGGGACTCCTACAATGAGCAGTTCTTC,TRBJ2-1,TRBD1,TRBV5-1,-
CASSRDRGLGTGELFF,TGTGCCAGCAGTAGGGACAGGGGGCTGGGGACCGGGGAGCTGTTTTTT,TRBJ2-2,TRBD1,TRBV2,-
CASSQGGGATSYEQYF,TGTGCCAGCAGCCAAGGAGGGGGTGCAACGTCCTACGAGCAGTACTTC,TRBJ2-7,-,TRBV3-1/TRBV3-2,-
CASRDSQNYGYTF,TGTGCCAGCAGGGACAGCCAAAACTATGGCTACACCTTC,TRBJ1-2,-,TRBV28,-
CASSQTGSRGYTF,TGCGCCAGCAGCCAGACAGGGAGTCGTGGCTACACCTTC,TRBJ1-2,TRBD1,TRBV4-3,-
CASSPGTDSGNTIYF,TGTGCCAGCTCACCAGGGACAGACTCTGGAAACACCATATATTTT,TRBJ1-3,TRBD1,TRBV18,-
CASSSDRGGYEQYF,TGCGCCAGCAGTTCGGACAGAGGGGGTTACGAGCAGTACTTC,TRBJ2-7,-,TRBV10-1,-
CASSTQGGANYGYTF,TGTGCCAGCAGTACCCAGGGAGGGGCTAACTATGGCTACACCTTC,TRBJ1-2,-,TRBV6-5,-
CASSKQGYEQFF,TGTGCCAGTAGTAAACAGGGCTATGAGCAGTTCTTC,TRBJ2-1,-,TRBV19,-
CASSVGPDRGLYGYTF,TGTGCCAGCAGCGTAGGGCCGGACAGGGGGCTCTATGGCTACACCTTC,TRBJ1-2,TRBD1,TRBV9,-
CASSFAPPGQGYNEQFF,TGTGCCAGCAGTTTCGCACCCCCGGGACAGGGGTACAATGAGCAGTTCTTC,TRBJ2-1,TRBD1,TRBV6-2/TRBV6-3,-
CASRTRSMGTEAFF,TGTGCCAGCAGGACTCGCTCTATGGGCACTGAAGCTTTCTTT,TRBJ1-1,-,TRBV28,-